This T cell receptor beta chain was retrieved from a study of Graves' ophthalmopathy and Graves' hyperthyroidism. Study-wide context: Absence of ophthalmopathy within 18 months of follow-up defined stable hyperthyroidism. Study-wide points: Sensitivity of 85% to 90% and specificity of around 80% were achieved when a 13-signature model separated ophthalmopathy from stable hyperthyroidism.

This clonotype was picked up many times. Its specificity is not known. Scientists amplified the TCR beta CDR3 regions from RNA transcripts. A first-round RT-PCR used HTBI primers, followed by a second-round multiplex PCR. Via MiXCR, TCRdb re-called the multiplex PCR reads, giving one row per CDR3 protein. Of around 1,000,000 distinct CDR3 sequences in the sample, about 38% were seen once. The authors enrolled newly diagnosed hyperthyroidism patients aged 18 to 65 with under 2 months' duration. Sequenced material: peripheral blood or thyroid tissue (not recorded which). The TCR comes from an adult man with Graves' hyperthyroidism.

This CDR3 reads CASSIRRGRRETQYF. Here the CDR3 DNA reads TGTGCCAGTAGTATTAGGAGGGGGAGACGGGAGACCCAGTACTTC. The gene calls are TRBV19 and TRBJ2-5, with D possibly called TRBD1 or TRBD2 (6 bases each). Trimming took 3 bases from V and 5 from J, leaving 16 bases between them. CDR1 is LNHDA, CDR2 SQIVND, per germline (reference sequence). The CDR3 consists of 15 residues.